The rows below give T cell receptor beta chains drawn from one sample of a study of prognosis after radiotherapy for stage I lung cancer. TCRdb re-called the multiplex PCR reads through MiXCR, storing one row per CDR3 protein. The table includes 15,000 to 20,000 distinct CDR3 sequences, around 30% detected once. The starting material was PBMCs, obtained before or after stereotactic body radiation therapy (not recorded which). All receptors derive from a donor of 50 years or more with non-small cell lung cancer. CDR3s include the opening cysteine and the closing phenylalanine or tryptophan. Each record gives: D gene, V gene, clone size, J gene, CDR3 protein, CDR3 DNA. D genes are given only for firm matches. For some rows the clone size is stated as once, few or many, or as a class when expanded; others skip it.

>-|TRBV5-1|many|TRBJ2-7
CASSLAGSSYEQYF
TGCGCCAGCAGCTTGGCCGGTAGTTCCTACGAGCAGTACTTC
>TRBD1|TRBV9|many|TRBJ1-1
CASSPGGAYDTEAFF
TGTGCCAGCAGCCCAGGGGGGGCATACGACACTGAAGCTTTCTTT
>-|TRBV6-1|medium-sized|TRBJ2-2
CASTRGGSAGELFF
TGTGCCAGCACCAGGGGAGGATCGGCCGGGGAGCTGTTTTTT
>TRBD1|TRBV6-1|many|TRBJ1-1
CASSRGQGNTEAFF
TGTGCCAGCAGCCGGGGACAGGGGAACACTGAAGCTTTCTTT
>TRBD1|TRBV7-9|many|TRBJ2-3
CASSLTGGQGASTDTQYF
TGTGCCAGCAGCCTAACCGGGGGACAGGGAGCGAGCACAGATACGCAGTATTTT
>TRBD2|TRBV28|-|TRBJ2-3
CASYSFGLAGGTDRQYF
TGTGCCAGCTATTCCTTCGGACTAGCGGGAGGGACAGATAGGCAATATTTT
>-|TRBV3-1|many|TRBJ1-2
CASSQDWAGGPGNNYGYTF
TGTGCCAGCAGCCAAGATTGGGCGGGAGGCCCGGGAAATAACTATGGCTACACCTTC
>-|TRBV28|many|TRBJ2-7
CASSLGVLYEQYF
TGTGCCAGCAGTTTGGGGGTCCTTTACGAGCAGTACTTC
>TRBD2|TRBV28|once|TRBJ2-1
CASSLRRAGDGVRRQFF
TGTGCCAGCAGTCTGCGGCGTGCGGGAGACGGGGTAAGGCGGCAGTTCTTC
>-|TRBV29-1|many|TRBJ2-1
CSTGRDEQFF
TGCAGCACCGGACGAGATGAGCAGTTCTTC
>-|TRBV7-2|many|TRBJ1-2
CASSPLDSSNYGYTF
TGTGCCAGCAGCCCCCTGGACAGTTCTAACTATGGCTACACCTTC
>-|TRBV16|many|TRBJ2-7
CASSNNGNEQYF
TGTGCCAGCAGCAACAATGGGAACGAGCAGTACTTC
>-|TRBV7-8|many|TRBJ1-4
CASSPRRGGGTNEKLFF
TGTGCCAGCAGCCCCCGGCGGGGGGGTGGCACTAATGAAAAACTGTTTTTT
>-|TRBV10-3|-|TRBJ2-5
CAISEGKNLQVQETQYF
TGTGCCATCAGTGAGGGCAAAAACCTCCAAGTTCAAGAGACCCAGTACTTC
>-|TRBV7-3|few|TRBJ2-1
CASSRRGWGNEQFF
TGTGCCAGCAGCCGTAGGGGGTGGGGCAATGAGCAGTTCTTC
>TRBD2|TRBV12-3/TRBV12-4|medium-sized|TRBJ2-1
CASSWTSGSEQFF
TGTGCCAGCAGTTGGACTAGCGGGTCAGAGCAGTTCTTC
>TRBD2|TRBV6-2/TRBV6-3|-|TRBJ2-2
CASRTGLAGMNTGELFF
TGTGCCAGCAGAACCGGACTAGCGGGAATGAACACCGGGGAGCTGTTTTTT
>TRBD2|TRBV20-1|many|TRBJ2-3
CSARVAGVDTQYF
TGCAGTGCTAGAGTAGCGGGAGTAGATACGCAGTATTTT
>-|TRBV7-9|many|TRBJ2-1
CASSLGPYNEQFF
TGTGCCAGCAGCCTGGGGCCCTACAATGAGCAGTTCTTC
>-|TRBV6-1|-|TRBJ2-7
CASSPQAGGAYEQYF
TGTGCCAGCAGTCCACAGGCCGGGGGTGCCTACGAGCAGTACTTC
>-|TRBV30|-|TRBJ2-2
CAWSLPGGKDTGRLFF
TGTGCCTGGAGCCTCCCCGGGGGAAAAGACACCGGGAGGCTGTTTTTT
>TRBD2|TRBV11-3|-|TRBJ2-2
CASIGLAGGQEELFF
TGTGCCAGCATCGGACTAGCGGGAGGGCAGGAGGAGCTGTTTTTT
>TRBD2|TRBV12-3/TRBV12-4|-|TRBJ2-7
CASRSAGGEQYF
TGTGCCAGCAGGTCAGCGGGGGGCGAGCAGTACTTC
>TRBD2|TRBV7-6|-|TRBJ2-1
CASSLRVTSGRIFGEQFF
TGTGCCAGCAGCTTAAGGGTAACTAGCGGGAGGATATTTGGTGAGCAGTTCTTC